Here is one T cell receptor (beta chain) with its context. What it binds is not known. The CDR3 regions of TCR beta were amplified from RNA transcripts. HTBI primers were the set used in a first-round RT-PCR of the TCR CDR3. TCRdb passed the multiplex PCR reads through MiXCR, listing each CDR3 protein once. The repertoire includes around 600,000 distinct CDR3 sequences, 14% of them detected once, and 6.5% to 9% sits in the top ten. This specimen comes from a study of T cells in Graves' hyperthyroidism and ophthalmopathy. Study-wide background: Peripheral blood collection took place at initial diagnosis, before any treatment. Findings and caveats of the study: Ophthalmopathy cases were set apart from stable hyperthyroidism by a 13 V-J model. Most thyroid-expanded clonotypes above 0.001 were also found in blood.

The V segment lost 5 bases and the J segment 7 bases; nucleotides outside the gene matches: 7. The CDR3 has 14 amino acids. Germline loops: CDR1 SGHTA, CDR2 FQGTGA. In the ophthalmopathy cohort, Clinical Activity Score was at least 3, NOSPECS grade at least 4, and duration under 3 months. This chain uses TRBV7-3 with TRBJ2-2; 7 bases agree with TRBD2. The sample consisted of blood. This clonotype was obtained from a woman aged 18-29 years with Graves' ophthalmopathy. The CDR3 DNA reads TGTGCCAGCAGCCCCCGGGAGGCTAACGGGGAGCTGTTTTTT. Protein product: CASSPREANGELFF.